Presented here are 22 T cell receptor delta chains from one specimen sequenced in a study of gamma-delta T cells after stem cell transplantation. TCRdb ran CATT on the RT-PCR reads. The sample shows 1,500 to 2,000 delta-chain clones, around 50% of them seen only once. The sample was gamma-delta T cells. All receptors derive from a human donor. It is not recorded whose cells these are; they may come from a transplant donor.

As concerns this clone: With a much larger clone just one base away, this may be a read error. Other DNA sequences within the sample encode an identical CDR3. The rearrangement uses TRDV2 and TRDJ1, with 7 bases aligning to TRDD3. The CDR3 contains 18 residues. The germline CDR1 and CDR2 sequences are GEAIGNYY and EKD. V shed 1 base and J 3 bases; nucleotides not matched to a gene: 16. The chain's CDR3 is CACDTVTGGYAASDKLIF. The CDR3 DNA reads as TGTGCCTGTGACACGGTTACTGGAGGATACGCGGCTTCCGATAAACTCATCTTT.

In its sample, this clone was seen a few times. Other nucleotide sequences from this sample produce the same CDR3. This chain uses TRDV2 with TRDJ1; 13 bases map to TRDD3. Germline assignment: CDR1 GEAIGNYY and CDR2 EKD. With 4 bases clipped from V and 3 bases from J, the junction kept 19 bases outside the gene matches. This CDR3 spans 20 amino acids. Here the CDR3 DNA reads TGTGCCTGTGATACCTTGCATAGCCCGGCTACTGGGGGATACGCCGATAAACTCATCTTT. As protein: CACDTLHSPATGGYADKLIF.

V is TRDV2 and J is TRDJ3; D may be TRDD3 (6 bases). V dropped 4 bases and J dropped 4 bases, with 16 bases sitting between them. CDR1 and CDR2 (germline): GEAIGNYY, EKD. The CDR3 length is 17 residues. CDR3 loop: CACEPVLGRWDTRQMFF. The CDR3 DNA reads TGTGCCTGTGAACCCGTACTGGGTCGGTGGGACACCCGACAGATGTTTTTC.

Notes on this clone: A far larger clone is off by one base, so a read error is likely. This sample also contains other DNA sequences that code for the same CDR3. CDR3 sequence: CACDTVLGDTSSWDTRQMFF. For the CDR3, the DNA is TGTGCCTGTGACACCGTACTGGGGGATACGAGCTCATGGGACACCCGACAGATGTTTTTC. This rearrangement joins TRDV2 to TRDJ3; the match to TRDD3 covers 13 bases. CDR1 and CDR2 from the germline V gene are GEAIGNYY and EKD. The J segment lost 4 bases and the V segment lost 0 bases, leaving 8 bases of the junction unmatched. This CDR3 has 20 residues.

On this clone itself: This could be a read error, since a much larger clone is one nucleotide away. The gene calls are TRDV2 and TRDJ1; TRDD3 aligns across 10 bases. The germline V gene encodes CDR1 GEAIGNYY and CDR2 EKD. There are 18 residues in the CDR3. The CDR3 nucleotides read TGTGCCTGTGACAGACTGGGGGATGTCGGGGGGTACACCGATAAACCCATCTTT. Its protein product is CACDRLGDVGGYTDKPIF.

For this clone: Since a far larger clone is one base different, this is likely a read error. The CDR3, as DNA: TGTGCCTGTGACCATTTACTGGGGGATACGCTTCCGAAAGATAAACTCATCTTT. This sequence encodes CACDHLLGDTLPKDKLIF. The V and J genes are TRDV2 and TRDJ1; TRDD3 matches 13 bases. The V gene's germline CDR1 is GEAIGNYY and CDR2 EKD. This CDR3 is 18 amino acids long. The junction had 14 bases not matched to a gene; V was cut back by 3 bases and J by 5 bases.

In nucleotides, the CDR3 is TGTGCCTGTGACACCTTGGGGGGTTCTAGACCGGCTAGCTCCTGGGACACCCGACAGATGTTTTTC. It encodes CACDTLGGSRPASSWDTRQMFF. The rearrangement links TRDV2 to TRDJ3, with a possible D match to TRDD3 (6 bases). CDR1 and CDR2 (germline): GEAIGNYY, EKD. V lost 0 bases and J 0 bases, leaving 23 bases between the germline ends. This CDR3 comprises 22 residues.

As for this clone: With a far larger clone one base away, a read error is the likely cause. The chain has TRDV2 and TRDJ1; 7 bases line up with TRDD3. Germline CDR1 reads GEAIGNYY; CDR2 reads EKD. The length of the CDR3 is 14 residues. The V gene end was trimmed by 3 bases and the J gene end by 4 bases; junction bases not matched to a gene: 7. CDR3 sequence (DNA): TGTGCCTGTGACGGCTGGGGGGACCTCGATAAACTCATCTTT. Protein: CACDGWGDLDKLIF.

A word on this clone: A far larger clone is just one base off, so this is likely a read error. The sample has other DNA sequences that encode this CDR3 too. V gene TRDV2 combines with J gene TRDJ1; D not resolved. CDR1 GEAIGNYY and CDR2 EKD come from the germline V gene. The CDR3 is made up of 18 amino acids. The CDR3 spells CACSSLDNRSSYTDKLIF. DNA for the CDR3: TGTGCCTGTTCCTCCCTGGACAACCGGTCTTCGTACACCGATAAACTTATCTTT.

The sample holds a few counts of this clone. The chain has TRDV2 and TRDJ1, with TRDD3 matching 12 bases. Per germline, CDR1 GEAIGNYY and CDR2 EKD. This CDR3 comprises 19 residues. V lost 3 bases, J lost 3 bases, and 16 bases stayed unmatched. The CDR3 coding sequence is TGTGCCTGTGACTCCTGGACTTTACTGGGGGATACCGGGTCCGATAAACTCATCTTT. Protein sequence: CACDSWTLLGDTGSDKLIF.

Details on this clone: A far larger clone is one nucleotide away, so this likely arose from a read error. The CDR3 loop reads CACDTLGGTDTRQMFF. Written as DNA, the CDR3 is TGTGCCTGTGACACCCTGGGGGGGACGGACACCCGACAGATGTTTTTC. J is TRDJ3 and V is TRDV2; TRDD3 aligns across 7 bases. This CDR3 is built from 16 residues. CDR1 is GEAIGNYY, CDR2 EKD, per germline. With 0 bases clipped from V and 6 bases from J, the junction kept 4 bases outside the gene matches.

Turning to this clone: A much larger clone lies one base from this, so it may be a read error. The same CDR3 also results from other DNA sequences found in this sample. The chain joins TRDV2 to TRDJ2, with 13 bases lining up with TRDD3. Germline CDR1 reads GEAIGNYY; CDR2 reads EKD. The CDR3 has 20 amino acids. CDR3 sequence: CACDAILGDTRESVTAQLFF. The CDR3 DNA reads TGTGCCTGTGACGCCATACTGGGGGATACGCGAGAGTCTGTGACAGCGCAACTCTTCTTT.

A word on this clone: With a far larger clone one base away, a read error is the likely cause. The V gene is TRDV2, the J gene TRDJ1; TRDD3 agrees at 13 bases. Losses at the gene ends were 3 bases for V and 5 bases for J; bases not matched to a gene: 14. The germline V gene encodes CDR1 GEAIGNYY and CDR2 EKD. This CDR3 has 18 residues. The DNA for the CDR3 is TGTGCCTGTGACCCTTTACTGGGGGATACGCTTACGAAAGATAAACTCATCTTT. Encoded protein: CACDPLLGDTLTKDKLIF.

To note about this clone: This clone may be a read error of a much larger clone one base away. This chain uses TRDV2 with TRDJ1, with 7 positions matching TRDD3. Germline values: CDR1 GEAIGNYY, CDR2 EKD. The CDR3 is 14 residues long. Losses at the gene ends were 9 bases for V and 0 bases for J; bases not matched to a gene: 9. The CDR3 DNA reads as TGTGCCCGTCTGCCGCTGGGGGACACCGATAAACTCATCTTT. It translates to CARLPLGDTDKLIF.

Judged by abundance, this clone is large. The genes are TRDV2 and TRDJ1, with 9 bases aligning to TRDD3. J lost 0 bases, V lost 2 bases, and 15 bases had no gene match. Germline lookup yields CDR1 GEAIGNYY and CDR2 EKD. The CDR3 totals 19 residues. CDR3 protein: CACDILLGDPTMYTDKLIF. The DNA for the CDR3 is TGTGCCTGTGACATTTTACTGGGGGACCCCACAATGTACACCGATAAACTCATCTTT.

The genes are TRDV2 and TRDJ3; 12 positions agree with TRDD3. V was pared by 3 bases and J by 0 bases, with 11 bases of the junction left unmatched. This CDR3 is 21 amino acids long. Germline CDR1 reads GEAIGNYY; CDR2 reads EKD. This CDR3 is CACDPILGDTTPSWDTRQMFF. The CDR3 DNA reads TGTGCCTGTGACCCGATACTGGGGGATACTACCCCCTCCTGGGACACCCGACAGATGTTTTTC.

Concerning this clone: This is likely an artifact of a read error, given a far larger clone one base away. As DNA, the CDR3 is TGTGCCTGTGACACCGTACTGGGGGATACGGGCTCCTGGGACACCCGACAGATGTTTTTC. Translation gives CACDTVLGDTGSWDTRQMFF. V is TRDV2 and J is TRDJ3; 13 bases line up with TRDD3. Germline CDR1 GEAIGNYY, CDR2 EKD. The CDR3 is made up of 20 amino acids. The V and J ends lost 0 bases and 0 bases, in that order; junction bases with no gene match: 4.

The chain is built from TRDV2 and TRDJ1; 7 bases match TRDD3. The trim removed 3 bases at V and 3 bases at J, leaving 15 bases unmatched. Germline V gene lookup returns CDR1 GEAIGNYY and CDR2 EKD. CDR3 size: 17 residues. The CDR3 reads CACDSVGGMYNPDKLIF. Here the CDR3 DNA reads TGTGCCTGTGACTCCGTGGGGGGGATGTATAATCCCGATAAACTCATCTTT.

J is TRDJ1 and V is TRDV2, with 8 bases lining up with TRDD3. Germline V gene data show CDR1 as GEAIGNYY and CDR2 as EKD. Germline trimming cut 3 bases from V and 3 bases from J; bases unmatched to any gene: 8. This CDR3 has 15 amino acids. Here the CDR3 reads CACDDVLGGPDKLIF. CDR3 bases: TGTGCCTGTGACGATGTACTGGGGGGACCCGATAAACTCATCTTT.

Concerning this clone: This may come from a read error, since a much larger clone is one base off. The chain combines TRDV2 with TRDJ1, with 8 positions matching TRDD3. V shed 3 bases and J 1 base; nucleotides not matched to a gene: 15. The CDR3 length is 18 residues. Looked up from germline, CDR1 is GEAIGNYY and CDR2 is EKD. CDR3 sequence reads: CACDAVVRGGSGTDKLIF. In DNA form, the CDR3 reads TGTGCCTGTGACGCCGTTGTACGTGGGGGATCCGGCACCGATAAACTCATCTTT.

CDR3 loop: CACDTAVVGASGSWDTRQMFF. CDR3 DNA sequence: TGTGCCTGTGACACGGCCGTTGTGGGGGCCTCAGGGTCCTGGGACACCCGACAGATGTTTTTC. This chain joins TRDV2 and TRDJ3; perhaps TRDD3 as D (6 bases). The V gene's germline CDR1 is GEAIGNYY and CDR2 EKD. Trimming pared 1 base from V and 1 base from J, leaving 22 bases between. The length of the CDR3 is 21 residues.

This chain links TRDV2 with TRDJ1; TRDD3 matches at 8 bases. Germline V gene data show CDR1 as GEAIGNYY and CDR2 as EKD. The CDR3 spans 16 residues. V shed 0 bases and J 1 base; nucleotides not matched to a gene: 6. The chain's CDR3 is CACDTLGGSGTDKLIF. Written as DNA, the CDR3 is TGTGCCTGTGACACCCTTGGGGGATCCGGCACCGATAAACTCATCTTT.